This T cell receptor beta chain came from a study of control samples from healthy donors and cancer patients. The table came from immunoSEQ multiplex PCR; TCRdb's copy has only in-frame clones and leaves some out. Of about 83,000 clones in the sample, roughly 91% were seen once. The ends were cut back, 3 bases at V and 4 bases at J, with 12 bases in the middle. The CDR3 sequence is 15 residues long. Looked up from germline, CDR1 is MNHEY and CDR2 is SVGAGI. V usage is TRBV6-5 and J usage is TRBJ2-2; maybe TRBD1 (6 bases). The receptor was derived from a man aged 45-65 years in good health. The sequenced sample consisted of blood. The CDR3 region is CASSYQIRGTGELFF. The DNA of the CDR3 is TGTGCCAGCAGTTATCAGATCAGGGGCACCGGGGAGCTGTTTTTT.